The T cell receptor (beta chain) described here comes from a study of shared clonotypes between healthy human individuals. The data were produced by immunoSEQ multiplex PCR, yet TCRdb's version contains in-frame clones alone and is incomplete. The data contain fewer than 2.5 million clones, 93% of them singletons. Regarding this clone: Antigen unknown.

The V gene's germline CDR1 is SGHVS and CDR2 FQNEAQ. Trimming left V 4 bases short and J 3 bases short, with 20 bases between. This CDR3 spans 17 amino acids. Points from the study as a whole: Researchers found naive subsets generally carried larger estimated richness than memory subsets.

Donors were healthy HIV-negative adults without recently reported acute infections or vaccinations. This receptor was obtained from a man younger than 35 in good health. Some clones in this sample may be carry-over from other donors' samples. Material: naive CD4+ T cells from PBMCs. Subset given: CD45RA+ positively selected. This rearrangement joins TRBV7-8 to TRBJ2-3; possible D gene TRBD2, 5 bases. CDR3 residues: CASSSDRGRTLTDTQYF. In nucleotides, the CDR3 is TGTGCCAGCAGCTCGGATCGTGGGAGAACGTTGACAGATACGCAGTATTTT.